This T cell receptor beta chain was captured by sequencing in a study of cytotoxic CD8 clonotypes in ibrutinib-treated CLL (dated by TCRdb to the early 2020s). Notes on the research overall: The cohort was composed of about a dozen relapsed/refractory and roughly 15 treatment-naive patients; IGHV unmutated status was identified in some 17 patients. Samples at response were collected after a median of 12 months of treatment, with a range of roughly 6 to 40 months. Longitudinal samples were obtainable from about 30% of the roughly 90 participants in the trial. Every remission and progressive disease sample was obtained while ibrutinib was still being received by the patients. On average, each sample had 255,043 productive templates and almost 95,000 productive rearrangements. Partial responses were observed in some 24 patients and complete responses in 2; after a median follow-up of 68 months, remission was maintained in around 14 patients and progression was observed in roughly 12. Cryopreserved peripheral blood mononuclear cells were collected before treatment, at response, and at either disease progression or sustained remission. The full study reports these points: Baseline clonality was found to be higher than that of age-matched healthy donors and was strongly correlated with circulating CD8+ T-cell counts. Sustained-remission and progressing patients did not have matched sampling times, and lymph node repertoires were not examined. An increase in clonality was observed at ibrutinib response, with clonality remaining stable during sustained remission and falling back toward baseline at progression. Public clonotypes were found to be uncommon and were observed to contract or remain stable during treatment; the increase in clonality was shown to reflect expansion of private clonotypes at ibrutinib response.

Concerning this clone itself: The specificity of this receptor is unknown. No much larger clone exists at a distance of one base, and base qualities are not known.

On a MiSeq, deep resolution sequencing aimed for a depth between 1 in 1 million and 1 in 200,000 T cells, with each clonotype covered 10x on average. TCR beta libraries were generated with the immunoSEQ hsTCRB Kit. Per the authors' processing: Data were analyzed with ImmunoSEQ Data Assistant and ImmunoSEQ Analyzer, with V, D and J genes assigned per IMGT definitions. Clonality, which ranges from 0 to 1, was calculated by subtracting the normalized Shannon entropy of productive rearrangement frequencies from one. Only overrepresented clonotypes making up at least 0.05% of each patient's repertoire were included in the public clonotype analysis. Some 13 age-matched healthy donor repertoires from immuneACCESS served as clonality controls. The source is immuneACCESS, and TCRdb retained only in-frame sequences with V and J called. Part of the clones is not carried over; for the studies checked, unresolved V genes explain less than half of this, and the remainder is unexplained. Clone size and the V and J calls come from that table; the DNA yielded D and trimming. Here the sample has 73,000 or so clones; about 63% occur a single time. The top ten clonotypes cover roughly 6% of the sample.

The meaning of the sample's time point label: approximately twelve months on ibrutinib. For TCR beta library preparation, about 2 micrograms of genomic DNA was extracted from cryopreserved PBMCs. Longitudinal blood samples from CLL patients on ibrutinib monotherapy were analyzed using high-throughput TCR beta sequencing. The patients were enrolled in a single-center, open-label phase 2 trial of ibrutinib monotherapy. CDR1 and CDR2 are drawn from the germline V gene: MNHNS, SASEGT. The CDR3 runs 16 residues from the cysteine to the phenylalanine. Only the CDR3 part of the read is kept: 48 bases, read in frame from the first base. V sheds 2 bases and J sheds 6 bases, leaving 16 bases between their ends.

This sequence originates from a human donor with chronic lymphocytic leukemia. Recombination linked TRBV6-1 to TRBJ2-2; TRBD2 is perhaps the D gene, given 5 matching bases. The source material was PBMCs, sampled after 12 months of ibrutinib treatment. The sequenced DNA: TGTGCCAGCAGTGAAAAGGTTTTAGCGAGGCCCGGGGAGCTGTTTTTT. Its translation reads: CASSEKVLARPGELFF.